This T cell receptor (beta chain) was recovered during a study of CD8 T cells in ankylosing spondylitis. With 8 bases removed from V and 3 bases from J, the gap between germline ends came to 16 bases. The CDR3 extends over 14 amino acids. CDR1 MNHEY and CDR2 SMNVEV come from the germline V gene (reference sequence). In making TCR beta libraries, quantitative 5'-RACE with molecular barcodes was used. TCRdb itself ran the 5' RACE reads through MiXCR, one entry per CDR3 protein. The sample yields around 770,000 distinct CDR3 sequences, around 20% seen once. General study points: Peripheral blood held disease-linked clones only at relatively low frequency, and these were CD8+. In synovial fluid and blood from reactive arthritis, some motif variants were previously reported. A motif of 8 or 9 highly homologous TCR beta variants was seen as apparently characteristic of ankylosing spondylitis blood. Within matched ankylosing spondylitis synovial fluid, disease-linked clones were reportedly significantly enriched.

This clonotype came up a few times. Its antigen is currently unknown. The genes are TRBV27 and TRBJ1-2; D is perhaps TRBD1 (6 bases). The TCR comes from a male donor with ankylosing spondylitis. The specimen sequenced was blood, either unsorted or a sorted T cell fraction (not recorded which). DNA for the CDR3: TGTGCCAGCGGCCTGGTGGGGGGCGACTATGGCTACACCTTC. Its translation: CASGLVGGDYGYTF.